These 8 T cell receptor beta chains originate from one sample sequenced in a study of shared clonotypes between healthy human individuals. Measured with immunoSEQ multiplex PCR; TCRdb has only the in-frame clones, and not every one. Of around 500,000 clones listed, around 78% were seen once; the top ten hold about an eighth. Sequenced: PBMCs. Receptors originate from a middle-aged woman in good health. Some clones in this sample may be carry-over from other donors' samples.

The rearrangement links TRBV19 to TRBJ2-2; no definite D call. Trimming took 0 bases from V and 4 from J, leaving 9 bases between them. This CDR3 spans 15 amino acids. Germline lookup yields CDR1 LNHDA and CDR2 SQIVND (reference sequence). As DNA, the CDR3 is TGTGCCAGTAGTATAGAAAGTCTGGTCACCGGGGAGCTGTTTTTT. Its protein is CASSIESLVTGELFF.

The CDR3 loop reads CASSEPGREKYF. Here the CDR3 DNA reads TGTGCCAGCAGTGAACCGGGGAGGGAGAAGTACTTC. The chain uses TRBV6-1 and TRBJ2-7, with 7 bases aligning to TRBD2. From germline, CDR1 is MNHNS and CDR2 SASEGT. The trim removed 2 bases at V and 11 bases at J, leaving 6 bases unmatched. This CDR3 region has 12 residues.

V is TRBV10-2 and J is TRBJ2-7; 7 bases align to TRBD1. This CDR3 comprises 15 residues. The germline V gene has CDR1 WSHSY and CDR2 SAAADI. V dropped 2 bases and J dropped 5; count of bases not matched to a gene: 9. DNA for the CDR3: TGCGCCAGCAGTGAGCCACACCAGACAGGGAACGAGCAGTACTTC. Protein: CASSEPHQTGNEQYF.

V gene TRBV5-1 combines with J gene TRBJ1-2, with D possibly being TRBD1 (5 bases). The CDR3 has 14 amino acids. The V and J ends lost 0 bases and 1 base respectively, with 7 bases between them. The germline V gene encodes CDR1 SGHRS and CDR2 YFSETQ. The CDR3 protein is CASSLEGLNYGYTF. CDR3 DNA: TGCGCCAGCAGCTTGGAGGGGCTTAACTATGGCTACACCTTC.

This rearrangement joins TRBV7-3 to TRBJ2-3, with D possibly being TRBD2 (7 bases). Germline CDR1 is SGHTA and CDR2 is FQGTGA. The CDR3 has 14 residues. Between the trimmed V and J ends, which lost 5 bases and 4 bases, there was a span of 13 bases. This CDR3 is CASSLRGGPDTQYF. The CDR3, as DNA: TGTGCCAGCAGCCTGAGGGGGGGCCCAGATACGCAGTATTTT.

The chain couples TRBV7-2 to TRBJ1-1; D perhaps matches TRBD1 (5 bases). Trimming shortened V by 5 bases and J by 3 bases, and 10 bases separated the two germline ends. Germline V gene sequence: CDR1 SGHTA, CDR2 FQGNSA. The CDR3 runs to 13 residues. CDR3 region: CASSQVRDTEAFF. CDR3 nucleotides: TGTGCCAGCAGCCAGGTCAGGGACACTGAAGCTTTCTTT.

The V gene is TRBV5-4, the J gene TRBJ2-1, with D hard to call. This CDR3 spans 13 amino acids. V was cut by 1 base and J by 4 bases, with 6 bases left in between. Germline CDR1 and CDR2: SGHNT and YYREEE (reference sequence). The CDR3 sequence is CASSLNLYNEQFF. The CDR3 nucleotides are TGTGCCAGCAGCTTGAACCTTTACAATGAGCAGTTCTTC.

The CDR3 here is CASKGTGWDIQYF. In DNA, the CDR3 is TGTGCCAGCAAAGGGACAGGGTGGGACATTCAGTACTTC. The chain has TRBV28 and TRBJ2-4; 9 bases are shared with TRBD1. Germline V gives CDR1 MDHEN, CDR2 SYDVKM. This CDR3 comprises 13 residues. Losses at the gene ends were 7 bases for V and 8 bases for J; bases not matched to a gene: 6.